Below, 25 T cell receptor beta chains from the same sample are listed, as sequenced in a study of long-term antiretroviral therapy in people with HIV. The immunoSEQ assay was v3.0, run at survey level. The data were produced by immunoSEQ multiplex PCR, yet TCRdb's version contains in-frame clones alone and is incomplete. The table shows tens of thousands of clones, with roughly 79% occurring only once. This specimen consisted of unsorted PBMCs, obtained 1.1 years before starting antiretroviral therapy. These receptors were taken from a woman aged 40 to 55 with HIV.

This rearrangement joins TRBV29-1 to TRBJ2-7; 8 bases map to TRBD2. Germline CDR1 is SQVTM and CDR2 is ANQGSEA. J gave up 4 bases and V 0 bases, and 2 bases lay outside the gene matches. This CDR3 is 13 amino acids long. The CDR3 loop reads CSVEEPGGYEQYF. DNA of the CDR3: TGCAGCGTTGAAGAACCGGGGGGGTACGAGCAGTACTTC.

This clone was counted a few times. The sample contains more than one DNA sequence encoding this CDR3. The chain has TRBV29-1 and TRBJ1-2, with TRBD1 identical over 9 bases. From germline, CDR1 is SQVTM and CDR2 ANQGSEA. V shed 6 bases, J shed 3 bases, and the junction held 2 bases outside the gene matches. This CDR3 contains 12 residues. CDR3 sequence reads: CSVRTGDYGYTF. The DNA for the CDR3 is TGCAGCGTCCGGACAGGGGACTATGGCTACACCTTC.

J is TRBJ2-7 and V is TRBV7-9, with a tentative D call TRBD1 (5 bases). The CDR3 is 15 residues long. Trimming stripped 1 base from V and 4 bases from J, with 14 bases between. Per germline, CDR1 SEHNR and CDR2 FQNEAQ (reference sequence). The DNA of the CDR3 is TGTGCCAGCAGCTTAGTTACAGGCGTATTTTACGAGCAGTACTTC. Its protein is CASSLVTGVFYEQYF.

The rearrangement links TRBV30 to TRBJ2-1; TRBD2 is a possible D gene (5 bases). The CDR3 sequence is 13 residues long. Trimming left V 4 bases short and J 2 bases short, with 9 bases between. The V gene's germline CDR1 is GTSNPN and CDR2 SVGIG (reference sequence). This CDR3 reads CAWKDWAYNEQFF. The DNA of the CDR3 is TGTGCCTGGAAGGACTGGGCCTACAATGAGCAGTTCTTC.

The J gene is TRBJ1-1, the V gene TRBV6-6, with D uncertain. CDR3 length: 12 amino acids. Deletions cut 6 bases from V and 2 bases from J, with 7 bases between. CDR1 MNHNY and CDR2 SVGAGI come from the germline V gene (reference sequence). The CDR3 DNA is TGTGCCAGCAGCAACTTTAACACTGAAGCTTTCTTT. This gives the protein CASSNFNTEAFF.

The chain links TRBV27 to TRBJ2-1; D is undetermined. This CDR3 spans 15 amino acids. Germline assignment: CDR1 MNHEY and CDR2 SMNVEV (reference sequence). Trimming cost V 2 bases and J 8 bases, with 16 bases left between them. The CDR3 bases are TGTGCCAGCAGTTTACCCTCCGGATACGGCGATGAGCAGTTCTTC. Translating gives CASSLPSGYGDEQFF.

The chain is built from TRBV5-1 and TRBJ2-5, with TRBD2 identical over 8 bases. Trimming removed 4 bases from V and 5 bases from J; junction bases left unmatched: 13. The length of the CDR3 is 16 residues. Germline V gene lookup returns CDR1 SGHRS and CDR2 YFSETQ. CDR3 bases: TGCGCCAGCAGCGGGGCCGGGACTAGGGGGAGGGAGACCCAGTACTTC. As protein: CASSGAGTRGRETQYF.

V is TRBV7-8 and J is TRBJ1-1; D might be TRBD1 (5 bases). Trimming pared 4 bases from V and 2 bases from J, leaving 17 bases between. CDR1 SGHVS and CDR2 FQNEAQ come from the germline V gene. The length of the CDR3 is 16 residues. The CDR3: CASSSSPPGPNTEAFF. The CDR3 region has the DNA TGTGCCAGCAGCTCCTCCCCCCCGGGGCCCAACACTGAAGCTTTCTTT.

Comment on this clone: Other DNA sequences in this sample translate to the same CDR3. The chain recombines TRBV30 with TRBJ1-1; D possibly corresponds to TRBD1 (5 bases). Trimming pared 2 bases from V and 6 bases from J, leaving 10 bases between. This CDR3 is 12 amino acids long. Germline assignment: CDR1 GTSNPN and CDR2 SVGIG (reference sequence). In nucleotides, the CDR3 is TGTGCCTGGAGTCCCCGGGGGTCTGAAGCTTTCTTT. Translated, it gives CAWSPRGSEAFF.

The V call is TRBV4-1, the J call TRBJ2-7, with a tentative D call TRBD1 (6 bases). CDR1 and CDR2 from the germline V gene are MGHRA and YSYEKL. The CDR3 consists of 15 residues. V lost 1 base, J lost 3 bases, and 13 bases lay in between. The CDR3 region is CASSQGTGLVYEQYF. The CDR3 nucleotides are TGCGCCAGCAGCCAAGGAACAGGGTTGGTCTACGAGCAGTACTTC.

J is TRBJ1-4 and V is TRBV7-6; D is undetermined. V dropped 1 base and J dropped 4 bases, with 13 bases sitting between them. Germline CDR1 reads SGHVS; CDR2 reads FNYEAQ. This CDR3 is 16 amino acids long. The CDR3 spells CASSLVAGRVNEKLFF. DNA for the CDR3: TGTGCCAGCAGCTTAGTGGCCGGAAGAGTTAATGAAAAACTGTTTTTT.

The CDR3 DNA follows: TGTGCCACCAGCAGCGGGACACAGGGCGGGGAGCTGTTTTTT. Amino acids: CATSSGTQGGELFF. The genes are TRBV15 and TRBJ2-2; D might be TRBD1 (6 bases). This CDR3 region has 14 residues. Deletions cut 3 bases from V and 7 bases from J, with 12 bases between. Germline V gene sequence: CDR1 LNHNV, CDR2 YYDKDF (reference sequence).

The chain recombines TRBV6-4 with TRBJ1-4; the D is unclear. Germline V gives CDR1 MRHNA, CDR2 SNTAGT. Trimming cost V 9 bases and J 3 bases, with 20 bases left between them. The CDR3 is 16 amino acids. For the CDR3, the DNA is TGTGCCAGACCCACGGATAACAAGAGGGCTAATGAAAAACTGTTTTTT. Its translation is CARPTDNKRANEKLFF.

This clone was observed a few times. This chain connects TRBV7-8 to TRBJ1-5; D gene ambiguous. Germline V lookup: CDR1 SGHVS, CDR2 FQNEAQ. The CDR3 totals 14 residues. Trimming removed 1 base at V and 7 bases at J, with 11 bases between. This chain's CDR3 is CASSLVGSRQPQHF. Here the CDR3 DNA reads TGTGCCAGCAGCTTAGTGGGTAGTAGGCAGCCCCAGCATTTT.

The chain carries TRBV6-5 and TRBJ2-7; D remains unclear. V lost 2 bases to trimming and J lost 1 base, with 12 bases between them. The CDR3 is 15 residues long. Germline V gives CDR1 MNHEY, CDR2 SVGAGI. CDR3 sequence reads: CASSYLTLGSYEQYF. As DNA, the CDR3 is TGTGCCAGCAGTTACCTGACCCTAGGATCCTACGAGCAGTACTTC.

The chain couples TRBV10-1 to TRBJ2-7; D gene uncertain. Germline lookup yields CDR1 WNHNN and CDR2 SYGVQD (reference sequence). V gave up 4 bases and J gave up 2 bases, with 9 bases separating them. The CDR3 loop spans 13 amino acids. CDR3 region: CASSAEFPYEQYF. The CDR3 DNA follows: TGCGCCAGCAGTGCAGAATTCCCCTACGAGCAGTACTTC.

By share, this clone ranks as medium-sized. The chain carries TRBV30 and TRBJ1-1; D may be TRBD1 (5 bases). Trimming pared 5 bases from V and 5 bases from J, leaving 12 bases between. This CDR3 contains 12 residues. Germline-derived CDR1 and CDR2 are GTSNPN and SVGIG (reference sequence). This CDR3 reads CAWAKGITEAFF. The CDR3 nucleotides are TGTGCCTGGGCCAAGGGGATTACTGAAGCTTTCTTT.

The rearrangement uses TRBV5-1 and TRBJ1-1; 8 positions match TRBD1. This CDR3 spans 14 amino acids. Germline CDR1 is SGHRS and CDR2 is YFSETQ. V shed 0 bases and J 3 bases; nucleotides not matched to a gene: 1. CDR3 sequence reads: CASSLGQGHTEAFF. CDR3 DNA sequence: TGCGCCAGCAGCTTGGGACAGGGGCACACTGAAGCTTTCTTT.

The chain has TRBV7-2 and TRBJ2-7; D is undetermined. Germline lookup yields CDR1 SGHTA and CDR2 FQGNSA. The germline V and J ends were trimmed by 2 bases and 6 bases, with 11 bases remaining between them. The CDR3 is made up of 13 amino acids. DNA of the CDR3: TGTGCCAGCAGCTTATCTTACGGGCTCGAGCAGTACTTC. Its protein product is CASSLSYGLEQYF.

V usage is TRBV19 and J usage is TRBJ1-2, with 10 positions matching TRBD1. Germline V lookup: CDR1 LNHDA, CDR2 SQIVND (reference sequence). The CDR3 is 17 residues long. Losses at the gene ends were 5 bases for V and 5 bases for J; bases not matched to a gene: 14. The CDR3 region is CASSDPGTGEWRYGYTF. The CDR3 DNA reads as TGTGCCAGTAGTGATCCCGGGACAGGGGAATGGCGTTATGGCTACACCTTC.

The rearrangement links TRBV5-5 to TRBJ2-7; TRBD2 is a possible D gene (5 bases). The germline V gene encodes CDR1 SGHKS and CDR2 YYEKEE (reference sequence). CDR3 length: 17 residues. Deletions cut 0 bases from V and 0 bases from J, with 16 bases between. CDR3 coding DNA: TGTGCCAGCAGCTTGGCCTGGTCAGCGGCCTACTCCTACGAGCAGTACTTC. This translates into CASSLAWSAAYSYEQYF.

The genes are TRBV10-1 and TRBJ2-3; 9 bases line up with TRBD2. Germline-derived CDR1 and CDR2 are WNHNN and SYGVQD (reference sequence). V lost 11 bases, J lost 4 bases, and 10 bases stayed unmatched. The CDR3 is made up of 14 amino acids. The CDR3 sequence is CAGKAGGHPDTQYF. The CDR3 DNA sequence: TGCGCCGGGAAGGCGGGGGGGCACCCAGATACGCAGTATTTT.

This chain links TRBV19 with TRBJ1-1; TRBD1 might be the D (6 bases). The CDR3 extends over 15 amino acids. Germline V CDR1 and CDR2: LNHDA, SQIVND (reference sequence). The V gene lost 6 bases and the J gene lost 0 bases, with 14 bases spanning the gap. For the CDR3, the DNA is TGTGCCAGTAGCCTACAGGGTGGAATGAACACTGAAGCTTTCTTT. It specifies CASSLQGGMNTEAFF.

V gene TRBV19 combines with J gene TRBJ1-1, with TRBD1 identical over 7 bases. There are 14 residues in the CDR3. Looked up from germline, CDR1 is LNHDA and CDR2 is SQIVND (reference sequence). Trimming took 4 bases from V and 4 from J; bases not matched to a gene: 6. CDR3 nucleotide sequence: TGTGCCAGTAGTACCCCAGGGGGACTCACTGAAGCTTTCTTT. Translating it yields CASSTPGGLTEAFF. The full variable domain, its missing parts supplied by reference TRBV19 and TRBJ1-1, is DGGITQSPKYLFRKEGQNVTLSCEQNLNHDAMYWYRQDPGQGLRLIYYSQIVNDFQKGDIAEGYSVSREKKESFPLTVTSAQKNPTAFYLCASSTPGGLTEAFFGQGTRLTVV.

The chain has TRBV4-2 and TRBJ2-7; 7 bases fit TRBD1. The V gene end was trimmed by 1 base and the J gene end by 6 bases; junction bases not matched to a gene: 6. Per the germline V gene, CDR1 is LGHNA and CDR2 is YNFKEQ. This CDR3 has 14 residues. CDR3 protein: CASSQVTGSGEQYF. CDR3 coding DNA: TGTGCCAGCAGCCAAGTGACAGGGTCTGGCGAGCAGTACTTC.